The subject of this entry is one T cell receptor (beta chain). This sample is drawn from a study of cytomegalovirus exposure and HLA in healthy donors. The CDR3 has 20 residues. The J segment lost 6 bases and the V segment lost 6 bases, leaving 22 bases of the junction unmatched. CDR1 is SNHLY and CDR2 is FYNNEI in the germline V gene. The PCR was carried out with 60 Vbeta primers and 13 Jbeta primers. Measured with immunoSEQ multiplex PCR; TCRdb has only the in-frame clones, and not every one. The table shows roughly 80,000 clones, with approximately 84% occurring only once. This clonotype was sampled from a woman aged 45-65 years in good health and CMV-seronegative. The rearrangement links TRBV2 to TRBJ2-5; 13 bases are shared with TRBD2. Sample: PBMCs. The CDR3 region has the DNA TGTGCCAGCAGCCCACCTACTAGCGGGGGGGCCGTTGAGGCCGGAAAGACCCAGTACTTC. This encodes CASSPPTSGGAVEAGKTQYF.